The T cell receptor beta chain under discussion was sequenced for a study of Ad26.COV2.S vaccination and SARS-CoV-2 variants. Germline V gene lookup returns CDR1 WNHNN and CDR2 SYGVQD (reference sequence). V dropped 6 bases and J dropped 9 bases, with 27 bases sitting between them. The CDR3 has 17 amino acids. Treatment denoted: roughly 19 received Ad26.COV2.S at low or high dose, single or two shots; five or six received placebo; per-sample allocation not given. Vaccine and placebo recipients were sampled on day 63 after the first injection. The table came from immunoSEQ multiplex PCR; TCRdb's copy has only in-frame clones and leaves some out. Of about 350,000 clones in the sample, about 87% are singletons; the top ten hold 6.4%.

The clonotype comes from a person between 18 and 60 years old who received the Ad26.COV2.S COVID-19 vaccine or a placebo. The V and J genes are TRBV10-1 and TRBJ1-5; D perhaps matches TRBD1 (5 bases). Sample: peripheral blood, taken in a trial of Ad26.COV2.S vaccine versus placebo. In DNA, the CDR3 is TGCGCCAGCAGGGTCAGGGTAACGGGTTTGCCCCATAGGCCCCAGCATTTT. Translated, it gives CASRVRVTGLPHRPQHF.